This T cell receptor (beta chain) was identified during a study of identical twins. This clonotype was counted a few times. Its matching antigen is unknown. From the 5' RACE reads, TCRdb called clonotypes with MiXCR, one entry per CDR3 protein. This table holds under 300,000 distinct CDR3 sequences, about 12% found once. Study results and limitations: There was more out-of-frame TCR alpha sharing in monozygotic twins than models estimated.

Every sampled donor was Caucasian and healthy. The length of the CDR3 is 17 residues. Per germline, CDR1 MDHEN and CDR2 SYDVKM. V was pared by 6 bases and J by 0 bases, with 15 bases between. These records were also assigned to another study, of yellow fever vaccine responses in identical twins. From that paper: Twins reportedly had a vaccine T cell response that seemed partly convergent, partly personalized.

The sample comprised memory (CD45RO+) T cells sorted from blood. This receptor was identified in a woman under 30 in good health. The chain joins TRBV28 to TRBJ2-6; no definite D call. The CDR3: CASRPTGRTSGANVLTF. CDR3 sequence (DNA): TGTGCCAGCAGACCTACGGGCCGCACCTCTGGGGCCAACGTCCTGACTTTC.